The TCR beta chain described here comes from a study of blood T cell repertoires in COVID-19. Overall study context: Acute and convalescent COVID-19 specimens originated in the United States, Italy and Spain. PBMCs, B-cell-depleted T cells, or T cells provided the cDNA or gDNA that made up the material.

V was trimmed by 6 bases and J by 3 bases, leaving 14 bases between them. Looked up from germline, CDR1 is SNHLY and CDR2 is FYNNEI. CDR3 length equals 14 residues. Under the authors' procedure: Quantification of nucleated cells was approximated via reference gene primer amplification. Data came from immunoSEQ multiplex PCR; TCRdb stores just in-frame clones and leaves some out. V and J calls and clone size are as listed in that table; D and trimming were resolved from the DNA. This table has hundreds of thousands of clones, approximately 90% appearing once. V is TRBV2 and J is TRBJ1-1; D gene ambiguous. The sequenced sample was peripheral blood. The clonotype comes from a woman aged 25-40 years with active or convalescent COVID-19. CDR3: CASSREGRDTEAFF. DNA for the CDR3: TGTGCCAGCAGCCGCGAGGGTCGCGACACTGAAGCTTTCTTT.